The T cell receptor (beta chain) under discussion was sequenced for a study of T cells after yellow fever vaccination. Study-wide background: For low cell numbers, libraries were made with SMART-Seq v4 Ultra Low Input.

Study-level results: Researchers noted that a small share of clonotypes showed up in both CD4 and CD8 compartments.

5'RACE template switching added a universal primer site and UMIs to TCR cDNA. TCRdb analysed the 5' RACE reads with MiXCR anew, one entry per CDR3 protein. Of 150,000 to 200,000 distinct CDR3 sequences listed, approximately 10% are singletons. The V gene lost 3 bases and the J gene lost 5 bases, with 8 bases spanning the gap. Germline-derived CDR1 and CDR2 are SEHNR and FQNEAQ (reference sequence). The CDR3 contains 12 residues. This clonotype was observed many times. Its antigen remains unknown. This TCR derives from a man younger than 35 who received the YFV17D yellow fever vaccine. The sequences come from CD8+ T cells sorted from PBMCs, collected 45 days after the yellow fever booster vaccination. The chain uses TRBV7-9 and TRBJ2-7; D is perhaps TRBD1 (6 bases). This CDR3 reads CASSFGQNEQYV. The CDR3 bases are TGTGCCAGCAGCTTCGGACAGAACGAGCAGTACGTC.